A selection of T cell receptor beta chains follows, all from one sample in a study of OX40 agonist ivuxolimab in advanced cancers. Produced via immunoSEQ multiplex PCR; TCRdb's table is partial and in-frame only. The table has 60,000 or so clones, about 87% seen once. The sample here was CD4+ or CD8+ T cells sorted from blood, taken in a trial of the OX40 agonist ivuxolimab. The receptor set was obtained from an adult with an advanced solid tumor such as melanoma, head and neck, liver or kidney cancer. The CDR3 runs from the conserved cysteine through the conserved F or W. The order of the fields is D gene, V gene, J gene, clone size, CDR3 protein, CDR3 DNA. A D gene is named only where the DNA matches it firmly. Some rows mark clone size as missing; the rest say once, few, many or name a class of expanded clone.

D gene: -; V gene: TRBV10-3; J gene: TRBJ1-1; clone size: -; CDR3 protein: CATQSRGTMNTEAFF; CDR3 DNA: TGTGCCACCCAATCTAGGGGAACCATGAACACTGAAGCTTTCTTT
D gene: -; V gene: TRBV9; J gene: TRBJ2-3; clone size: -; CDR3 protein: CASSVMGTDTQYF; CDR3 DNA: TGTGCCAGCAGCGTAATGGGCACAGATACGCAGTATTTT
D gene: TRBD2; V gene: TRBV30; J gene: TRBJ2-2; clone size: -; CDR3 protein: CAWRSSGGTGELFF; CDR3 DNA: TGTGCCTGGAGATCTAGCGGGGGCACCGGGGAGCTGTTTTTT
D gene: TRBD1; V gene: TRBV5-1; J gene: TRBJ1-2; clone size: -; CDR3 protein: CASSPNRQGRDGYTF; CDR3 DNA: TGCGCCAGCAGCCCTAACCGACAGGGTAGGGATGGCTACACCTTC
D gene: TRBD2; V gene: TRBV29-1; J gene: TRBJ2-3; clone size: -; CDR3 protein: CSVTTLAGGTDTQYF; CDR3 DNA: TGCAGCGTTACCACACTAGCGGGGGGCACAGATACGCAGTATTTT
D gene: -; V gene: TRBV5-1; J gene: TRBJ1-6; clone size: -; CDR3 protein: CASSLLDSSSPLHF; CDR3 DNA: TGCGCCAGCAGCCTTTTGGACAGTTCTTCACCCCTCCACTTT
D gene: -; V gene: TRBV6-6; J gene: TRBJ2-5; clone size: once; CDR3 protein: CASGRGPQETQYF; CDR3 DNA: TGTGCCAGCGGAAGGGGTCCTCAAGAGACCCAGTACTTC
D gene: -; V gene: TRBV25-1; J gene: TRBJ1-6; clone size: -; CDR3 protein: CASSEFPRRINSPLHF; CDR3 DNA: TGTGCCAGCAGTGAGTTCCCGCGCAGAATTAATTCACCCCTCCACTTT
D gene: TRBD2; V gene: TRBV7-8; J gene: TRBJ2-2; clone size: -; CDR3 protein: CASRAGTSGITGELFF; CDR3 DNA: TGTGCCAGCAGGGCCGGGACTAGCGGGATTACCGGGGAGCTGTTTTTT
D gene: -; V gene: TRBV5-1; J gene: TRBJ2-5; clone size: -; CDR3 protein: CASSLGGTQETQYF; CDR3 DNA: TGCGCCAGCAGCTTGGGGGGAACACAAGAGACCCAGTACTTC
D gene: -; V gene: TRBV11-3; J gene: TRBJ1-1; clone size: once; CDR3 protein: CASSLMDSTEAFF; CDR3 DNA: TGTGCCAGCAGCTTGATGGACAGCACTGAAGCTTTCTTT
D gene: -; V gene: TRBV29-1; J gene: TRBJ2-1; clone size: -; CDR3 protein: CSVGRNYNEQFF; CDR3 DNA: TGCAGCGTTGGCAGGAACTACAATGAGCAGTTCTTC
D gene: TRBD2; V gene: TRBV6-5; J gene: TRBJ2-7; clone size: -; CDR3 protein: CASSSSGYSYEQYF; CDR3 DNA: TGTGCCAGCAGTTCTAGCGGATACTCCTACGAGCAGTACTTC
D gene: -; V gene: TRBV5-1; J gene: TRBJ2-2; clone size: -; CDR3 protein: CASSAGQSYTGELFF; CDR3 DNA: TGCGCCAGCAGCGCAGGACAGAGCTACACCGGGGAGCTGTTTTTT
D gene: -; V gene: TRBV7-3; J gene: TRBJ2-5; clone size: -; CDR3 protein: CASSLFGGPQETQYF; CDR3 DNA: TGTGCCAGCAGCTTATTCGGGGGACCTCAAGAGACCCAGTACTTC
D gene: -; V gene: TRBV7-9; J gene: TRBJ2-1; clone size: -; CDR3 protein: CASSHPLSRGSSYNEQFF; CDR3 DNA: TGTGCCAGCAGCCATCCTCTTAGCCGCGGCTCCTCCTACAATGAGCAGTTCTTC
D gene: TRBD2; V gene: TRBV19; J gene: TRBJ2-4; clone size: once; CDR3 protein: CASSRLAGVAKNIQYF; CDR3 DNA: TGTGCCAGTAGCAGACTAGCGGGGGTAGCCAAAAACATTCAGTACTTC
D gene: -; V gene: TRBV9; J gene: TRBJ1-1; clone size: -; CDR3 protein: CASSLSGGGRLEAFF; CDR3 DNA: TGTGCCAGCAGCCTATCAGGTGGAGGCCGCCTTGAAGCTTTCTTT
D gene: -; V gene: TRBV6-1; J gene: TRBJ2-7; clone size: few; CDR3 protein: CASGDVGGNEQYF; CDR3 DNA: TGTGCCAGCGGGGACGTCGGTGGTAACGAGCAGTACTTC
D gene: TRBD1; V gene: TRBV29-1; J gene: TRBJ1-5; clone size: -; CDR3 protein: CSAEVGGTGNQPQHF; CDR3 DNA: TGCAGCGCCGAAGTAGGGGGGACAGGGAATCAGCCCCAGCATTTT
D gene: -; V gene: TRBV6-5; J gene: TRBJ1-6; clone size: -; CDR3 protein: CASSSAGSPLHF; CDR3 DNA: TGTGCCAGCAGCTCAGCGGGGTCACCCCTCCACTTT
D gene: -; V gene: TRBV5-8; J gene: TRBJ2-3; clone size: -; CDR3 protein: CASSRPDTQYF; CDR3 DNA: TGTGCCAGCAGCCGCCCCGATACGCAGTATTTT
D gene: -; V gene: TRBV5-6; J gene: TRBJ1-5; clone size: -; CDR3 protein: CASSSRGSYQPQHF; CDR3 DNA: TGTGCCAGCAGCTCCAGGGGTTCGTACCAGCCCCAGCATTTT
D gene: -; V gene: TRBV27; J gene: TRBJ2-1; clone size: -; CDR3 protein: CASRGRGNEQFF; CDR3 DNA: TGTGCCAGCAGGGGTCGCGGCAATGAGCAGTTCTTC
D gene: -; V gene: TRBV5-1; J gene: TRBJ2-2; clone size: -; CDR3 protein: CASSLGQGTGELFF; CDR3 DNA: TGCGCCAGCAGCTTGGGGCAGGGGACCGGGGAGCTGTTTTTT
D gene: TRBD2; V gene: TRBV18; J gene: TRBJ2-3; clone size: -; CDR3 protein: CASSPRTSGGAGKDTQYF; CDR3 DNA: TGTGCCAGCTCACCGCGGACTAGCGGGGGGGCTGGGAAAGATACGCAGTATTTT
D gene: TRBD2; V gene: TRBV10-3; J gene: TRBJ2-1; clone size: -; CDR3 protein: CAISVEFGTSGYNEQFF; CDR3 DNA: TGTGCCATCAGTGTAGAATTTGGAACTAGCGGTTACAATGAGCAGTTCTTC
D gene: TRBD1; V gene: TRBV18; J gene: TRBJ1-5; clone size: -; CDR3 protein: CASSPPQGDQPQHF; CDR3 DNA: TGTGCCAGCTCACCCCCACAGGGGGATCAGCCCCAGCATTTT
D gene: -; V gene: TRBV7-8; J gene: TRBJ1-2; clone size: -; CDR3 protein: CASSPRGAYGYTF; CDR3 DNA: TGTGCCAGCAGCCCACGGGGGGCGTATGGCTACACCTTC
D gene: -; V gene: TRBV9; J gene: TRBJ1-1; clone size: -; CDR3 protein: CASSVGPENTEAFF; CDR3 DNA: TGTGCCAGCAGCGTAGGGCCAGAGAACACTGAAGCTTTCTTT
D gene: -; V gene: TRBV5-5; J gene: TRBJ1-4; clone size: -; CDR3 protein: CASSFRPTNEKLFF; CDR3 DNA: TGTGCCAGCAGCTTCCGGCCAACTAATGAAAAACTGTTTTTT
D gene: -; V gene: TRBV7-8; J gene: TRBJ2-3; clone size: -; CDR3 protein: CASSLGQSVDTQYF; CDR3 DNA: TGTGCCAGCAGCTTAGGACAGTCGGTAGATACGCAGTATTTT
D gene: -; V gene: TRBV6-1; J gene: TRBJ1-6; clone size: -; CDR3 protein: CASSEGKSPLHF; CDR3 DNA: TGTGCCAGCAGTGAAGGGAAGTCACCCCTCCACTTT
D gene: -; V gene: TRBV7-6; J gene: TRBJ2-5; clone size: -; CDR3 protein: CASSHGQGGTETQYF; CDR3 DNA: TGTGCCAGCAGCCACGGACAGGGAGGGACGGAGACCCAGTACTTC
D gene: -; V gene: TRBV5-4; J gene: TRBJ1-6; clone size: -; CDR3 protein: CASSFGRGSNSPLHF; CDR3 DNA: TGTGCCAGCAGCTTTGGAAGGGGCTCTAATTCACCCCTCCACTTT
D gene: -; V gene: TRBV7-3; J gene: TRBJ2-3; clone size: -; CDR3 protein: CASSLRQGTDTQYF; CDR3 DNA: TGTGCCAGCAGCTTACGGCAGGGGACAGATACGCAGTATTTT
D gene: -; V gene: TRBV10-3; J gene: TRBJ2-1; clone size: once; CDR3 protein: CAISAGEVSYNEQFF; CDR3 DNA: TGTGCCATCAGTGCAGGGGAAGTCTCCTACAATGAGCAGTTCTTC
D gene: -; V gene: TRBV28; J gene: TRBJ2-1; clone size: -; CDR3 protein: CASSLDRGVSYNEQFF; CDR3 DNA: TGTGCCAGCAGTTTGGATCGTGGGGTCTCCTACAATGAGCAGTTCTTC
D gene: -; V gene: TRBV5-1; J gene: TRBJ2-2; clone size: few; CDR3 protein: CASSSTWNTGELFF; CDR3 DNA: TGCGCCAGCAGCTCGACGTGGAACACCGGGGAGCTGTTTTTT
D gene: TRBD1; V gene: TRBV5-1; J gene: TRBJ1-4; clone size: -; CDR3 protein: CASSPGQGAGLSEKLFF; CDR3 DNA: TGCGCCAGCAGCCCGGGACAGGGGGCCGGTCTGAGTGAAAAACTGTTTTTT
D gene: TRBD1; V gene: TRBV28; J gene: TRBJ2-7; clone size: -; CDR3 protein: CASSPPGQGGEQYF; CDR3 DNA: TGTGCCAGCAGTCCGCCGGGACAGGGGGGCGAGCAGTACTTC
D gene: -; V gene: TRBV6-5; J gene: TRBJ1-2; clone size: -; CDR3 protein: CASSYRSDGQYGYTF; CDR3 DNA: TGTGCCAGTAGTTACAGGTCAGACGGCCAATATGGCTACACCTTC
D gene: -; V gene: TRBV13; J gene: TRBJ1-1; clone size: -; CDR3 protein: CASSLGPKAEAFF; CDR3 DNA: TGTGCCAGCAGCTTAGGACCGAAGGCTGAAGCTTTCTTT
D gene: TRBD2; V gene: TRBV7-6; J gene: TRBJ2-7; clone size: -; CDR3 protein: CASSPRVLTSGPSYEQYF; CDR3 DNA: TGTGCCAGCAGCCCTAGGGTCCTGACTAGCGGACCCTCCTACGAGCAGTACTTC
D gene: -; V gene: TRBV2; J gene: TRBJ1-2; clone size: -; CDR3 protein: CASSVEGNYGYTF; CDR3 DNA: TGTGCCAGCAGTGTTGAGGGAAACTATGGCTACACCTTC
D gene: -; V gene: TRBV4-1; J gene: TRBJ2-1; clone size: once; CDR3 protein: CASSQDKTAFNEQFF; CDR3 DNA: TGCGCCAGCAGCCAAGATAAGACAGCCTTCAATGAGCAGTTCTTC
D gene: -; V gene: TRBV7-9; J gene: TRBJ2-5; clone size: -; CDR3 protein: CASSLVGGSRETQYF; CDR3 DNA: TGTGCCAGCAGCTTAGTAGGGGGGAGTCGAGAGACCCAGTACTTC
D gene: -; V gene: TRBV30; J gene: TRBJ1-1; clone size: few; CDR3 protein: CAWSSWRAAEAFF; CDR3 DNA: TGTGCCTGGAGCTCTTGGAGGGCCGCTGAAGCTTTCTTT
D gene: TRBD1; V gene: TRBV10-3; J gene: TRBJ1-1; clone size: -; CDR3 protein: CAISESSLYRGRRTEAFF; CDR3 DNA: TGTGCCATCAGTGAGTCCTCCCTTTACAGGGGGCGCCGAACTGAAGCTTTCTTT
D gene: TRBD2; V gene: TRBV5-1; J gene: TRBJ2-1; clone size: -; CDR3 protein: CASSSLAGNYNEQFF; CDR3 DNA: TGCGCCAGCAGCTCGCTAGCGGGTAACTACAATGAGCAGTTCTTC
D gene: -; V gene: TRBV5-1; J gene: TRBJ2-7; clone size: -; CDR3 protein: CASSPTAAYEQYF; CDR3 DNA: TGCGCCAGCAGCCCGACTGCAGCCTACGAGCAGTACTTC
D gene: -; V gene: TRBV5-5; J gene: TRBJ2-5; clone size: few; CDR3 protein: CASSLRTFQETQYF; CDR3 DNA: TGTGCCAGCAGCTTAAGGACCTTCCAAGAGACCCAGTACTTC
D gene: -; V gene: TRBV11-2; J gene: TRBJ2-1; clone size: -; CDR3 protein: CASSLEPSSYNEQFF; CDR3 DNA: TGTGCCAGCAGCTTAGAGCCAAGCTCCTACAATGAGCAGTTCTTC
D gene: -; V gene: TRBV7-6; J gene: TRBJ2-3; clone size: -; CDR3 protein: CASSPLAVATDTQYF; CDR3 DNA: TGTGCCAGCAGCCCCTTAGCGGTCGCCACAGATACGCAGTATTTT
D gene: -; V gene: TRBV7-2; J gene: TRBJ1-4; clone size: -; CDR3 protein: CASSLLPNEKLFF; CDR3 DNA: TGTGCCAGCAGCCTATTGCCTAATGAAAAACTGTTTTTT
D gene: -; V gene: TRBV10-1; J gene: TRBJ2-2; clone size: -; CDR3 protein: CASSGDLRGELFF; CDR3 DNA: TGCGCCAGCAGTGGGGATCTGAGGGGGGAGCTGTTTTTT
D gene: -; V gene: TRBV6-5; J gene: TRBJ2-7; clone size: -; CDR3 protein: CASERPAVYEQYF; CDR3 DNA: TGTGCCAGCGAACGACCGGCCGTCTACGAGCAGTACTTC